This paragraph reports one TCR beta chain. The ends were cut back, 1 base at V and 10 bases at J, with 11 bases in the middle. The CDR3 has 13 amino acids. The germline CDR1 and CDR2 sequences are LGHDT and YNNKEL (reference sequence). The data belong to a study of response to subunit inactivated influenza vaccine. MiXCR, run by TCRdb on the RT-PCR reads, gives a single entry per CDR3 protein. The repertoire holds about 570,000 distinct CDR3 sequences, with 10% to 12% as singletons. The data were also submitted as part of a second study, on T cells expressing NK-cell markers. That report notes: UMI-tagged 5'RACE template switching yielded the TCR beta cDNA. Obtained from sorted CD3+CD56+NKG2C+, CD3+CD56+NKG2C- and CD3+CD56-NKG2C+ T cells were the TCR beta repertoires.

This receptor was identified in a man aged 45-60 years who received an inactivated influenza vaccine. The sample in question was PBMCs from blood, obtained on the day of vaccination. V usage is TRBV3-1 and J usage is TRBJ2-1; no clear D gene. In DNA form, the CDR3 reads TGTGCCAGCAGCCAAGGTCTTCTAGGCGAGCAGTTCTTC. Amino acid sequence: CASSQGLLGEQFF.